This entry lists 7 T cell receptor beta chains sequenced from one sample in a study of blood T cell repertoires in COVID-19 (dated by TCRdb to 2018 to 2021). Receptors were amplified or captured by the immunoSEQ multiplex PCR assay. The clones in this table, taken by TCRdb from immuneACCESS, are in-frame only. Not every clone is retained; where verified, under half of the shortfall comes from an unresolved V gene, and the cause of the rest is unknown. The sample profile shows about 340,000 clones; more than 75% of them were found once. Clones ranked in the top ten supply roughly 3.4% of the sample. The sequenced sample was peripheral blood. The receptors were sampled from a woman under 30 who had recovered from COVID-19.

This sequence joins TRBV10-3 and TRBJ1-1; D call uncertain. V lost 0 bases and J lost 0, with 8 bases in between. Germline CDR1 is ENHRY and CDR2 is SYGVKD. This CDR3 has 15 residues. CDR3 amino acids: CAISESAGMNTEAFF. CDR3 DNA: TGTGCCATCAGTGAGTCGGCGGGGATGAACACTGAAGCTTTCTTT.

The CDR3: CASSQDYQGGRPIQETQYF. The CDR3 DNA reads as TGCGCCAGCAGCCAAGATTACCAAGGGGGACGACCCATCCAAGAGACCCAGTACTTC. The V and J genes are TRBV4-3 and TRBJ2-5, with D maybe TRBD1 (6 bases). Germline V lookup: CDR1 LGHNA, CDR2 YSLEER. The CDR3 consists of 19 residues. Trimming shortened V by 0 bases and J by 1 base, and 21 bases separated the two germline ends.

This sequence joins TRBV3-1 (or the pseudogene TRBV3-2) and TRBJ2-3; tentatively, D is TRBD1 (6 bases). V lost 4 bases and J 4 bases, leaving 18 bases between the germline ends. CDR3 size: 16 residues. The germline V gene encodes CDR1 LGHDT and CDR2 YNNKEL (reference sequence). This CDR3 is CASSPTQGSLADTQYF. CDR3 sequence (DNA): TGTGCCAGCAGCCCGACCCAGGGGAGCTTGGCAGATACGCAGTATTTT.

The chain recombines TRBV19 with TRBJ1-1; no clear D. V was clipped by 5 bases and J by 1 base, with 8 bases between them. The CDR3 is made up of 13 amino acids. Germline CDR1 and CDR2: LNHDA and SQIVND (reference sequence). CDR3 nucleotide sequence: TGTGCCAGTAGTGAACGACAGAACACTGAAGCTTTCTTT. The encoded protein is CASSERQNTEAFF.

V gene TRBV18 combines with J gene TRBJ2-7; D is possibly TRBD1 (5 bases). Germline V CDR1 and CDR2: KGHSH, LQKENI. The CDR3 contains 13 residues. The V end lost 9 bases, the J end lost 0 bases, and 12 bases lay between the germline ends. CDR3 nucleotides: TGTGCCAGGTTCACAGGCTTCTCCTACGAGCAGTACGTC. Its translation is CARFTGFSYEQYV.

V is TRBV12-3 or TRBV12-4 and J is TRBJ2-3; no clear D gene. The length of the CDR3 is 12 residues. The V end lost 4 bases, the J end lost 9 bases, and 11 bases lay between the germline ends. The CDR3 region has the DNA TGTGCCAGCAGTTCGACCCTAGAGACGCAGTATTTT. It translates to CASSSTLETQYF.

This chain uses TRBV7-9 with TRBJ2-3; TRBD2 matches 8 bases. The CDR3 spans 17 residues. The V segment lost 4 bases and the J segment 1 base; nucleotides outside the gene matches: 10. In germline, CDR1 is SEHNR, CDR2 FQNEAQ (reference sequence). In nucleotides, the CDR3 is TGTGCCAGCAGCTCCAATTCTTTGACTAGCGGCACAGATACGCAGTATTTT. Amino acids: CASSSNSLTSGTDTQYF.